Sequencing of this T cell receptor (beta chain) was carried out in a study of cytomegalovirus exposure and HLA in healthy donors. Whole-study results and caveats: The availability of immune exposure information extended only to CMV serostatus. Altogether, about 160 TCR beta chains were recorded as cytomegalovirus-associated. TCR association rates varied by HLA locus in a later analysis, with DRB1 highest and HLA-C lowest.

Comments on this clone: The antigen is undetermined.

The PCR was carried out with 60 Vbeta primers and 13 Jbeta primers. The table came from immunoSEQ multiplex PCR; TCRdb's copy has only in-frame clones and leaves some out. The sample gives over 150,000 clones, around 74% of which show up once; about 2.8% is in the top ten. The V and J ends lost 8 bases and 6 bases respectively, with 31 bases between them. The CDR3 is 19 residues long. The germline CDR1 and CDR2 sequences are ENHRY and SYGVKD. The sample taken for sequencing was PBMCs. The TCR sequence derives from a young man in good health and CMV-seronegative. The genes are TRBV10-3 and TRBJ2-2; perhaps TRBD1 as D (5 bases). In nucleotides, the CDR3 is TGTGCCATCCCTCGAGTCAGTGAACTGGGGCAGGGTTTAGCCGGGGAGCTGTTTTTT. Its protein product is CAIPRVSELGQGLAGELFF.